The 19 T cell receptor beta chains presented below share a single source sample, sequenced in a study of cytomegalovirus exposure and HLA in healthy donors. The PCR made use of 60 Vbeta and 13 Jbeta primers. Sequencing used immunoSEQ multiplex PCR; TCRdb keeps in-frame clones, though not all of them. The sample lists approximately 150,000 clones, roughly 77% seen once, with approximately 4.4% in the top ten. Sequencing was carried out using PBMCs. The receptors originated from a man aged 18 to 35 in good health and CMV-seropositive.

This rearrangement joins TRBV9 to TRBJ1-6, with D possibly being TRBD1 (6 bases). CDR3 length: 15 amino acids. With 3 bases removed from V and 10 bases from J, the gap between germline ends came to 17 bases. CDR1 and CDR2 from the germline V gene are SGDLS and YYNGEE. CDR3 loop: CASSDTGKLGSPLHF. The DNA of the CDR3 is TGTGCCAGCAGCGACACAGGGAAGCTCGGGTCACCCCTCCACTTT.

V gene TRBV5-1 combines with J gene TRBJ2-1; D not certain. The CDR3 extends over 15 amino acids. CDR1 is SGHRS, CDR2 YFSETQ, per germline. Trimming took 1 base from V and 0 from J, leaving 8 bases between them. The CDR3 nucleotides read TGCGCCAGCAGCTTGTCCGTGTTCTCCTACAATGAGCAGTTCTTC. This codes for CASSLSVFSYNEQFF. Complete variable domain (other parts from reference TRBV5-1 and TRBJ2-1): KAGVTQTPRYLIKTRGQQVTLSCSPISGHRSVSWYQQTPGQGLQFLFEYFSETQRNKGNFPGRFSGRQFSNSRSEMNVSTLELGDSALYLCASSLSVFSYNEQFFGPGTRLTVL.

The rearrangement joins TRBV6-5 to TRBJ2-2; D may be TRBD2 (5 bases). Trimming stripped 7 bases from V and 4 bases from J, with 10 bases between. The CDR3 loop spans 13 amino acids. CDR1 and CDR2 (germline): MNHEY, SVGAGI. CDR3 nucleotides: TGTGCCAGCAACGAGGGATCCACCGGGGAGCTGTTTTTT. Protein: CASNEGSTGELFF.

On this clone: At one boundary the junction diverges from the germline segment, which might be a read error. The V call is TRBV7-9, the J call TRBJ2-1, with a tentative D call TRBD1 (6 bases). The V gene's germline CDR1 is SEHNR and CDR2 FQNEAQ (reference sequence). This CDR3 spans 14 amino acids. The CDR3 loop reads CANSLEIGGNEQFF. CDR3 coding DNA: TGTGCCAACAGCTTAGAGATAGGGGGCAATGAGCAGTTCTTC.

The CDR3 DNA is TGTGCCTGGAGTAGGGGGCCTCGAGATTCACCCCTCCACTTT. Protein: CAWSRGPRDSPLHF. The rearrangement uses TRBV30 and TRBJ1-6; 7 bases are shared with TRBD1. Trimming cost V 2 bases and J 8 bases; bases outside gene matches: 6. Looked up from germline, CDR1 is GTSNPN and CDR2 is SVGIG (reference sequence). The CDR3 extends over 14 amino acids.

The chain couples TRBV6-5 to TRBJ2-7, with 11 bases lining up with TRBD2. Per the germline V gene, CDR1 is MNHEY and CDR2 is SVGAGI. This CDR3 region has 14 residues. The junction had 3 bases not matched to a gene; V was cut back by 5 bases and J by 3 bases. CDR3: CASSAGLADYEQYV. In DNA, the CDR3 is TGTGCCAGCAGTGCGGGACTAGCGGACTACGAGCAGTACGTC.

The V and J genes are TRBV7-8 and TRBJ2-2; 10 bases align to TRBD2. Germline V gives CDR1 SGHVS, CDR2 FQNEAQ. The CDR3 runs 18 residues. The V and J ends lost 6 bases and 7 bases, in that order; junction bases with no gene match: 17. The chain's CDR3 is CASRLVGVLAGDNGELFF. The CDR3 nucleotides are TGTGCCAGCAGACTAGTAGGAGTTCTAGCGGGAGATAACGGGGAGCTGTTTTTT.

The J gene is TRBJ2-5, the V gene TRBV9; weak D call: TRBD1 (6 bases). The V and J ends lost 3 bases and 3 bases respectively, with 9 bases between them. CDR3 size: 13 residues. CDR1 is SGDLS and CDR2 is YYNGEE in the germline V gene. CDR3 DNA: TGTGCCAGCAGCGAGGACAGTAAAGAGACCCAGTACTTC. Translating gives CASSEDSKETQYF.

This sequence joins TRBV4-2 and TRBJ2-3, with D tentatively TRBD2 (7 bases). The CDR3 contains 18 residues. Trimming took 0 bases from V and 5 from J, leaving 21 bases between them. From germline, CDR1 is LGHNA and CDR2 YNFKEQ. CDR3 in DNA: TGTGCCAGCAGCCAAGACGGGGGCGGGGTAGCGGGCGTAGATACGCAGTATTTT. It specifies CASSQDGGGVAGVDTQYF.

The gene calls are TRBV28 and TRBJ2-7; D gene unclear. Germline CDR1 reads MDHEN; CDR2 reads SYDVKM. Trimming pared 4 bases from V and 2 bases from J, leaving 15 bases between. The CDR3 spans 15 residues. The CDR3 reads CASSSRVILTYEQYV. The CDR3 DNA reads TGTGCCAGCAGTTCCCGGGTTATACTCACCTACGAGCAGTACGTC.

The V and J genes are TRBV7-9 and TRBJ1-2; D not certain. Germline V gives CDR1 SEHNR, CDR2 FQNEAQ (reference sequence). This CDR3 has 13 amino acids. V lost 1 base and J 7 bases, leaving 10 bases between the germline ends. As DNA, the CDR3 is TGTGCCAGCAGCTTAGAAGCAGGAGGTGGCTACACCTTC. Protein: CASSLEAGGGYTF.

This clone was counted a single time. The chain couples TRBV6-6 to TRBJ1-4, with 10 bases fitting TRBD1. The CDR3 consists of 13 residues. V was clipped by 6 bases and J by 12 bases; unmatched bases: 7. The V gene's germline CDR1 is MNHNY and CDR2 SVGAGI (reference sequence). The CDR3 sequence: CASSKGQGSELFF. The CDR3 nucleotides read TGTGCCAGCAGCAAGGGACAGGGGTCGGAACTGTTTTTT.

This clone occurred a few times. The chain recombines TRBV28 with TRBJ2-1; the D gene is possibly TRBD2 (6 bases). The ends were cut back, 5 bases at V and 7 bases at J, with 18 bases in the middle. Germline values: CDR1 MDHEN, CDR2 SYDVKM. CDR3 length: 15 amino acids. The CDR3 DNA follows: TGTGCCAGCAGTCGGGCCGGGGGAGCCTTTAATGAGCAGTTCTTC. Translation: CASSRAGGAFNEQFF.

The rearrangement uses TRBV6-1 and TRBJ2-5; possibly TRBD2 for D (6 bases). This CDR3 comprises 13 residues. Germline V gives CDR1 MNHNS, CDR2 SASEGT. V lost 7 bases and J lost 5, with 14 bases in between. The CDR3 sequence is CASIGSRGETQYF. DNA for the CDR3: TGTGCCAGCATCGGATCCCGGGGGGAGACCCAGTACTTC.

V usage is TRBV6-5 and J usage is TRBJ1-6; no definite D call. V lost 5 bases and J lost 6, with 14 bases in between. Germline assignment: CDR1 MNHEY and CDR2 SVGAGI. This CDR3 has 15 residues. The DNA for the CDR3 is TGTGCCAGCAGTCCCTCCGGGTCCATTAATTCACCCCTCCACTTT. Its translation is CASSPSGSINSPLHF.

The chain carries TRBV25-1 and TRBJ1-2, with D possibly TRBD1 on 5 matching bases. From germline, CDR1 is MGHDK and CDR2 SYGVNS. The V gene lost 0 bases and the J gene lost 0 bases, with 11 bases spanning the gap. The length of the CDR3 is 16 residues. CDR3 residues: CASSEYYGGSNYGYTF. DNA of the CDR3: TGTGCCAGCAGTGAATATTACGGGGGTTCTAACTATGGCTACACCTTC.

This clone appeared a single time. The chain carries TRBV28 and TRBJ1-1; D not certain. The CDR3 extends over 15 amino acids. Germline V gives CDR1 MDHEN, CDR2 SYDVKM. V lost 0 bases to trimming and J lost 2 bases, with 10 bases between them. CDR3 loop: CASSLWASGNTEAFF. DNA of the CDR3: TGTGCCAGCAGTTTATGGGCTAGTGGTAACACTGAAGCTTTCTTT.

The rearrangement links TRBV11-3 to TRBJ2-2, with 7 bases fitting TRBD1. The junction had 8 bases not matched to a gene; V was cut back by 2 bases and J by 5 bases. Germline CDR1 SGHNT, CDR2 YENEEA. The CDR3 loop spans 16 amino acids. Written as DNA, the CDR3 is TGTGCCAGCAGCTTACCCATGGGCAGGGGGACCGGGGAGCTGTTTTTT. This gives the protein CASSLPMGRGTGELFF.

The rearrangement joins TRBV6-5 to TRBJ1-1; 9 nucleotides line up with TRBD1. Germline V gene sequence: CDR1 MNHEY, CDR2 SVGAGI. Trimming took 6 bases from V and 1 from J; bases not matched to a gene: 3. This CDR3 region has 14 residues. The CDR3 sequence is CASSKQGANTEAFF. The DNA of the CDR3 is TGTGCCAGCAGCAAACAGGGGGCGAACACTGAAGCTTTCTTT.